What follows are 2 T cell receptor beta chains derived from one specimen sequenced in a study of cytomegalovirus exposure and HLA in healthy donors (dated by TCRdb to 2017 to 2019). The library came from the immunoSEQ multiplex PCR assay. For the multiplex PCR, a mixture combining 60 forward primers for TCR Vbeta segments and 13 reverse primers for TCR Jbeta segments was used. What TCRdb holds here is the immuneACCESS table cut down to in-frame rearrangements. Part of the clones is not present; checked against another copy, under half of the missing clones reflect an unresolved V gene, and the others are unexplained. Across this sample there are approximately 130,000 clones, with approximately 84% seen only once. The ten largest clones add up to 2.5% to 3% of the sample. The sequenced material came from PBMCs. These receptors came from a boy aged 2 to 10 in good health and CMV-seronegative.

In DNA, the CDR3 is TGTGCCAGCAGCTCCACGAGCGGGGACCGCTACGAGCAGTACTTC. Encoded protein: CASSSTSGDRYEQYF. This chain links TRBV7-9 with TRBJ2-7; 7 bases line up with TRBD2. The germline V gene has CDR1 SEHNR and CDR2 FQNEAQ (reference sequence). Trimming at V came to 4 bases and at J to 3 bases, leaving 9 bases not matched to a gene. The CDR3 has 15 amino acids.

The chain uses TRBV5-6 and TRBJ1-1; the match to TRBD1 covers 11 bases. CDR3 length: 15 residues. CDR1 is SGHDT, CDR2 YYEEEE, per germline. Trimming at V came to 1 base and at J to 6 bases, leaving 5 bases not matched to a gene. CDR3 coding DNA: TGTGCCAGCAGCTTGACCGGACAGGGGGCGGCTGAAGCTTTCTTT. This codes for CASSLTGQGAAEAFF. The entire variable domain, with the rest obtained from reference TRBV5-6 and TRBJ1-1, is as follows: DAGVTQSPTHLIKTRGQQVTLRCSPKSGHDTVSWYQQALGQGPQFIFQYYEEEERQRGNFPDRFSGHQFPNYSSELNVNALLLGDSALYLCASSLTGQGAAEAFFGQGTRLTVV.